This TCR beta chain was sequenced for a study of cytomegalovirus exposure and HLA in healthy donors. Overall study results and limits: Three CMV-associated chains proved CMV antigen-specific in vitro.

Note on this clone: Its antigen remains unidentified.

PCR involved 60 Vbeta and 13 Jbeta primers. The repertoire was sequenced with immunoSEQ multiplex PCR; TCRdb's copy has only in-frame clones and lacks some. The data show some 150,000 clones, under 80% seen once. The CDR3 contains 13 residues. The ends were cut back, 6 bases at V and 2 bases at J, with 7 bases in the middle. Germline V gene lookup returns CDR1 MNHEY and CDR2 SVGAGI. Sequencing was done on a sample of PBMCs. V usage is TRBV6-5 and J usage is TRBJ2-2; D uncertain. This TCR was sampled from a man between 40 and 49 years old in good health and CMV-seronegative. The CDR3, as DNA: TGTGCCAGCAGCCGTACAAACACCGGGGAGCTGTTTTTT. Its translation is CASSRTNTGELFF.